The 20 T cell receptor beta chains presented below share a single source sample, sequenced in a study of cytomegalovirus exposure and HLA in healthy donors (dated by TCRdb to about 2017). Library generation was performed with the immunoSEQ multiplex PCR assay. The multiplex PCR relied on a mix of 60 forward primers for TCR Vbeta segments and 13 reverse primers for TCR Jbeta segments. TCRdb's version of the immuneACCESS table is confined to in-frame rearrangements and falls short of the full clone set. An unresolved V gene accounts for under half of the shortfall where checked; the remainder is of unknown origin. The sample table contains some 140,000 clones; only one count was recorded for 60% to 85% of them. Roughly 1.2% of the sample goes to the ten largest clones. The sample taken for sequencing was PBMCs. Every receptor here comes from a male donor in good health and CMV-seropositive.

The chain joins TRBV7-8 to TRBJ1-5, with D tentatively TRBD1 (6 bases). With 7 bases removed from V and 3 bases from J, the gap between germline ends came to 16 bases. The germline gives CDR1 SGHVS, CDR2 FQNEAQ. This CDR3 has 15 amino acids. As DNA, the CDR3 is TGTGCCAGCACCGACAGGCAGGGGTTCAATCAGCCCCAGCATTTT. Amino acids: CASTDRQGFNQPQHF. The full variable domain, with the rest looked up from reference TRBV7-8 and TRBJ1-5, is GAGVSQSPRYKVAKRGQDVALRCDPISGHVSLFWYQQALGQGPEFLTYFQNEAQLDKSGLPSDRFFAERPEGSVSTLKIQRTQQEDSAVYLCASTDRQGFNQPQHFGDGTRLSIL.

V gene TRBV11-2 combines with J gene TRBJ1-1; 9 positions agree with TRBD1. The junction had 3 bases not matched to a gene; V was cut back by 6 bases and J by 1 base. This CDR3 is 14 amino acids long. In germline, CDR1 is SGHAT, CDR2 FQNNGV. CDR3 nucleotide sequence: TGTGCCAGCAGTTGGGGACAGGGGAACACTGAAGCTTTCTTT. Its protein product is CASSWGQGNTEAFF.

V is TRBV6-5 and J is TRBJ1-6; no firm D call. Trimming stripped 5 bases from V and 9 bases from J, with 17 bases between. CDR3 length: 15 residues. Germline CDR1 is MNHEY and CDR2 is SVGAGI. Here the CDR3 reads CASSAYEGGSSPLHF. In DNA form, the CDR3 reads TGTGCCAGCAGTGCCTACGAGGGCGGCAGTTCACCCCTCCACTTT.

This chain joins TRBV5-1 and TRBJ2-1; D might be TRBD2 (6 bases). Trimming took 2 bases from V and 4 from J, leaving 16 bases between them. This CDR3 region has 16 residues. From germline, CDR1 is SGHRS and CDR2 YFSETQ. The CDR3 DNA follows: TGCGCCAGCAGCTTCCCCAATAGCGGTGGATACAATGAGCAGTTCTTC. Protein sequence: CASSFPNSGGYNEQFF.

This rearrangement joins TRBV9 to TRBJ2-5; 7 bases line up with TRBD1. The trim removed 5 bases at V and 2 bases at J, leaving 6 bases unmatched. Germline CDR1 is SGDLS and CDR2 is YYNGEE. The CDR3 is made up of 14 amino acids. The CDR3 here is CASSRQGFQETQYF. CDR3 in DNA: TGTGCCAGCAGTCGACAGGGCTTTCAAGAGACCCAGTACTTC.

The J gene is TRBJ2-2, the V gene TRBV11-2; 9 bases match TRBD1. V shed 4 bases, J shed 7 bases, and the junction held 7 bases outside the gene matches. The length of the CDR3 is 15 residues. The germline V gene has CDR1 SGHAT and CDR2 FQNNGV. The CDR3 protein is CASSSGQGQYGELFF. The CDR3 nucleotides read TGTGCCAGCAGCTCCGGACAGGGGCAGTACGGGGAGCTGTTTTTT.

This clone was counted once. This rearrangement joins TRBV7-9 to TRBJ2-1, with 11 positions matching TRBD2. CDR3 length equals 17 residues. Unmatched junction bases numbered 8, after V lost 1 base and J lost 6 bases. The germline V gene encodes CDR1 SEHNR and CDR2 FQNEAQ (reference sequence). The CDR3 DNA reads TGTGCCAGCAGCTTAGGAGATAGCGGGAGGGTGGTCAATGAGCAGTTCTTC. This codes for CASSLGDSGRVVNEQFF.

This chain uses TRBV7-9 with TRBJ2-2; weak D call: TRBD1 (6 bases). Trimming removed 2 bases from V and 6 bases from J, with 19 bases in between. The germline CDR1 and CDR2 sequences are SEHNR and FQNEAQ (reference sequence). The CDR3 contains 17 residues. The CDR3 sequence: CASSLTFFGTPSGELFF. CDR3 in DNA: TGTGCCAGCAGCTTAACGTTTTTCGGGACACCCTCCGGGGAGCTGTTTTTT.

The chain carries TRBV27 and TRBJ2-4; TRBD1 aligns across 7 bases. J gave up 1 base and V 5 bases, and 5 bases lay outside the gene matches. The CDR3 loop spans 15 amino acids. Germline values: CDR1 MNHEY, CDR2 SMNVEV (reference sequence). CDR3 nucleotide sequence: TGTGCCAGCAGTACCTTACAGGGGGCCAAAAACATTCAGTACTTC. The encoded protein is CASSTLQGAKNIQYF.

J is TRBJ2-7 and V is TRBV19, with D tentatively TRBD2 (6 bases). Between the trimmed V and J ends, which lost 8 bases and 2 bases, there was a span of 16 bases. Germline CDR1 LNHDA, CDR2 SQIVND (reference sequence). The CDR3 sequence is 14 residues long. CDR3 bases: TGTGCCAGTTCCGACGGCGGGATGGCCTACGAGCAGTACTTC. This sequence encodes CASSDGGMAYEQYF.

This clone was detected a few times. V usage is TRBV4-3 and J usage is TRBJ2-3; 7 bases are shared with TRBD2. Looked up from germline, CDR1 is LGHNA and CDR2 is YSLEER. The V segment lost 1 base and the J segment 5 bases; nucleotides outside the gene matches: 9. The CDR3 runs 16 residues. Here the CDR3 reads CASSQGRDYKGDTQYF. The CDR3 DNA reads TGCGCCAGCAGCCAAGGCCGGGACTATAAGGGAGATACGCAGTATTTT.

The chain couples TRBV4-2 to TRBJ2-5; TRBD1 matches at 10 bases. The DNA matches TRBJ2-7 better at its end, which makes the J call doubtful. The CDR3 extends over 15 amino acids. CDR1 is LGHNA, CDR2 YNFKEQ, per germline. The CDR3 sequence is CASSPETGGKYEQYF. The CDR3 bases are TGTGCCAGCAGCCCCGAGACAGGGGGCAAGTACGAGCAGTACTTC.

This clone was seen more than once but under ten times. The chain's CDR3 is CAAGGDVDIQYF. The CDR3 DNA sequence: TGCGCAGCCGGCGGGGACGTAGACATTCAGTACTTC. The rearrangement links TRBV5-1 to TRBJ2-4; maybe TRBD2 (6 bases). Germline V lookup: CDR1 SGHRS, CDR2 YFSETQ. The CDR3 runs to 12 residues. Filled out from reference TRBV5-1 and TRBJ2-4, the complete variable domain reads KAGVTQTPRYLIKTRGQQVTLSCSPISGHRSVSWYQQTPGQGLQFLFEYFSETQRNKGNFPGRFSGRQFSNSRSEMNVSTLELGDSALYLCAAGGDVDIQYFGAGTRLSVL.

The J gene is TRBJ2-1, the V gene TRBV7-3; D is unresolved. This CDR3 has 13 amino acids. The germline V gene has CDR1 SGHTA and CDR2 FQGTGA. The V end was cut by 6 bases, the J end by 6 bases, with 12 bases between. The CDR3 here is CASRLSSGNEQFF. In DNA, the CDR3 is TGTGCCAGCAGATTGAGTTCGGGCAATGAGCAGTTCTTC. Based on the CDR3 plus reference TRBV7-3 and TRBJ2-1, the full variable domain is GAGVSQTPSNKVTEKGKYVELRCDPISGHTALYWYRQSLGQGPEFLIYFQGTGAADDSGLPNDRFFAVRPEGSVSTLKIQRTERGDSAVYLCASRLSSGNEQFFGPGTRLTVL.

This clone appeared a single time. The chain joins TRBV7-9 to TRBJ2-7; 10 nucleotides align to TRBD1. CDR1 and CDR2 (germline): SEHNR, FQNEAQ (reference sequence). CDR3 length: 16 residues. V shed 6 bases and J 2 bases; nucleotides not matched to a gene: 10. For the CDR3, the DNA is TGTGCCAGCAGTAGAGACGGGACAGGGGTTACCTACGAGCAGTACTTC. This encodes CASSRDGTGVTYEQYF.

J is TRBJ2-1 and V is TRBV4-1; 13 bases line up with TRBD2. The CDR3 is made up of 15 amino acids. Germline CDR1 MGHRA, CDR2 YSYEKL. V gave up 1 base and J gave up 13 bases; unmatched junction bases: 7. Here the CDR3 DNA reads TGCGCCAGCAGCCAAGGCGGGACTAGCGGGGAGAAACAGTTCTTC. It yields the protein CASSQGGTSGEKQFF.

To note about this clone: Other DNA sequences in this sample translate to the same CDR3. This chain connects TRBV28 to TRBJ2-1; D is uncertain. V was cut by 5 bases and J by 0 bases, with 14 bases left in between. Germline CDR1 and CDR2: MDHEN and SYDVKM. The length of the CDR3 is 16 residues. CDR3 region: CASSLLSGSSYNEQFF. CDR3 nucleotides: TGTGCCAGCAGTCTTTTGTCGGGTAGCTCCTACAATGAGCAGTTCTTC. The full variable domain, rest sourced from reference TRBV28 and TRBJ2-1, is DVKVTQSSRYLVKRTGEKVFLECVQDMDHENMFWYRQDPGLGLRLIYFSYDVKMKEKGDIPEGYSVSREKKERFSLILESASTNQTSMYLCASSLLSGSSYNEQFFGPGTRLTVL.

The chain combines TRBV11-2 with TRBJ1-1, with D possibly being TRBD1 (5 bases). Looked up from germline, CDR1 is SGHAT and CDR2 is FQNNGV. V lost 5 bases, J lost 5 bases, and 12 bases lay in between. The CDR3 has 13 residues. The CDR3 nucleotides are TGTGCCAGCAGCAGGGGTTTAGAAACTGAAGCTTTCTTT. It is translated as CASSRGLETEAFF.

V is TRBV7-8 and J is TRBJ1-1; D call uncertain. Trimming removed 0 bases at V and 0 bases at J, with 5 bases between. CDR3 length: 14 amino acids. Germline CDR1 and CDR2: SGHVS and FQNEAQ. The CDR3 DNA reads TGTGCCAGCAGCTTAGCGAGGGTGAACACTGAAGCTTTCTTT. This gives the protein CASSLARVNTEAFF.

J is TRBJ2-7 and V is TRBV11-1, with TRBD2 identical over 11 bases. With 2 bases clipped from V and 2 bases from J, the junction kept 5 bases outside the gene matches. The CDR3 has 16 residues. Germline V gives CDR1 SGHAT, CDR2 FQDESV (reference sequence). CDR3 region: CASSLTVAGGPYEQYF. CDR3 DNA sequence: TGTGCCAGCAGCTTAACCGTAGCGGGAGGGCCCTACGAGCAGTACTTC.